This T cell receptor (beta chain) appears in the sequencing data of a study of blood T cell repertoires in COVID-19. This clone was detected once. Germline assignment: CDR1 MNHEY and CDR2 SVGEGT. The length of the CDR3 is 14 residues. V dropped 2 bases and J dropped 2 bases, with 9 bases sitting between them. Produced via immunoSEQ multiplex PCR; TCRdb's table is partial and in-frame only. The table lists about 250,000 clones, roughly 85% of them singletons. This clonotype was obtained from a woman aged 45-59 years with acute COVID-19. This sequence joins TRBV6-2 or TRBV6-3 and TRBJ1-1; a weak D match, TRBD1 (6 bases). Sequenced sample: PBMCs or T cells enriched from blood (not recorded which). The CDR3: CASSYGDTNTEAFF. CDR3 DNA sequence: TGTGCCAGCAGTTACGGGGACACCAACACTGAAGCTTTCTTT.